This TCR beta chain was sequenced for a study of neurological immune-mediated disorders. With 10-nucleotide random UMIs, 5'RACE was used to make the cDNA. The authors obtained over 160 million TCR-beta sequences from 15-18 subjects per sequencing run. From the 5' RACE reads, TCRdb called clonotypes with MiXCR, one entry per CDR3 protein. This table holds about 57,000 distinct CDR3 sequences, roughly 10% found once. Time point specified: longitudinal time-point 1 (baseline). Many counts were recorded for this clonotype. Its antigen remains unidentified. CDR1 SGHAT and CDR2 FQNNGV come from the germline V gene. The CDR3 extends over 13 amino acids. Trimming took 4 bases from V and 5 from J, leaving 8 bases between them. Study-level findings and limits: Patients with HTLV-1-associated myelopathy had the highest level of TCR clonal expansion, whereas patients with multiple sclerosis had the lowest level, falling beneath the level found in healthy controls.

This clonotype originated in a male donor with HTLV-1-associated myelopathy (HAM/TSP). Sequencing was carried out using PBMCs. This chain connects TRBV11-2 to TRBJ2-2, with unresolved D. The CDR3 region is CASSSSTTGELFF. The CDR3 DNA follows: TGTGCCAGCAGCTCATCCACAACCGGGGAGCTGTTTTTT.